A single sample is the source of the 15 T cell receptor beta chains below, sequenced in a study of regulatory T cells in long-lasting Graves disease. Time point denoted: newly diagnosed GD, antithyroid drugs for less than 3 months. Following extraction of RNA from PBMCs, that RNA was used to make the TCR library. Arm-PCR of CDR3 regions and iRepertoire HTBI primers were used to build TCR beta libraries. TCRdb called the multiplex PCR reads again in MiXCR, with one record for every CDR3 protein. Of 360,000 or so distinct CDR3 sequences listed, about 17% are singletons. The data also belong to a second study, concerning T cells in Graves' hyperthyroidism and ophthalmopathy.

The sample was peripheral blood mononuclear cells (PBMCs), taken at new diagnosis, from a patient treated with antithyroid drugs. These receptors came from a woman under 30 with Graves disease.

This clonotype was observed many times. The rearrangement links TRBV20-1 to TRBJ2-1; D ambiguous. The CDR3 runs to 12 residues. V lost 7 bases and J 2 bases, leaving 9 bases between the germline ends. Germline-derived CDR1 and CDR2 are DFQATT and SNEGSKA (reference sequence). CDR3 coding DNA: TGCAGTGGCGAGAAAACCTACAATGAGCAGTTCTTC. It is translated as CSGEKTYNEQFF.

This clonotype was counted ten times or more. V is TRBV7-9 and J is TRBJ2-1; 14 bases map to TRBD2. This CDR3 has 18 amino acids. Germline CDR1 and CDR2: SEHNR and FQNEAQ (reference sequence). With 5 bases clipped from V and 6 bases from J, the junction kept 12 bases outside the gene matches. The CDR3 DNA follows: TGTGCCAGCAGCCCGAGGGGGACTAGCGGGAGACCGGTCAATGAGCAGTTCTTC. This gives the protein CASSPRGTSGRPVNEQFF.

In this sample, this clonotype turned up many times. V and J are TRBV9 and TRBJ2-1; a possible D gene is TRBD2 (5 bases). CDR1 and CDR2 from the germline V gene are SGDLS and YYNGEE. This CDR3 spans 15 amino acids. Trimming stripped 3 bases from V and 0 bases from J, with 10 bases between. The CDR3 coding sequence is TGTGCCAGCAGCGAGAGGGAGAGCTCCTACAATGAGCAGTTCTTC. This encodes CASSERESSYNEQFF.

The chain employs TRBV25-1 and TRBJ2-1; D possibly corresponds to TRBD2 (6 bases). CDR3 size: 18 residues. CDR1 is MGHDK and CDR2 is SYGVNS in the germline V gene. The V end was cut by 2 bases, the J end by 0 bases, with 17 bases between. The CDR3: CASSENLRKGGSYNEQFF. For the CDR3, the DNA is TGTGCCAGCAGTGAAAATCTCCGAAAGGGAGGCTCCTACAATGAGCAGTTCTTC. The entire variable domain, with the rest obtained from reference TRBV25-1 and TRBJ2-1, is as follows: EADIYQTPRYLVIGTGKKITLECSQTMGHDKMYWYQQDPGMELHLIHYSYGVNSTEKGDLSSESTVSRIRTEHFPLTLESARPSHTSQYLCASSENLRKGGSYNEQFFGPGTRLTVL.

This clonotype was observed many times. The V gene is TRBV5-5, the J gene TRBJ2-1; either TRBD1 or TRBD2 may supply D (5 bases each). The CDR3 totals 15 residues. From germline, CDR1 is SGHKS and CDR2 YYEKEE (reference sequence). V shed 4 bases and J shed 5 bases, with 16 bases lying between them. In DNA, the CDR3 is TGTGCCAGCAGCCCGGGGCTCGCACTCCACAATGAGCAGTTCTTC. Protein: CASSPGLALHNEQFF.

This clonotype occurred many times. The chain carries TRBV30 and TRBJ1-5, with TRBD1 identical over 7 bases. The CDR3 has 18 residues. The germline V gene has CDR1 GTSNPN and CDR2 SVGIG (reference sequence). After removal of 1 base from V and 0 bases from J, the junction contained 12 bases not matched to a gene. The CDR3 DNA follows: TGTGCCTGGAGTGGTGGGGCAGGGGGGACTTATAGCAATCAGCCCCAGCATTTT. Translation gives CAWSGGAGGTYSNQPQHF.

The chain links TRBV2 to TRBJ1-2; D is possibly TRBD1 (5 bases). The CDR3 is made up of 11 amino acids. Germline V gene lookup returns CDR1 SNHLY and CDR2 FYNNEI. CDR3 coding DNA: TGTGCTTGGGGGGGACTATATGGCTACACCTTC. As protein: CAWGGLYGYTF.

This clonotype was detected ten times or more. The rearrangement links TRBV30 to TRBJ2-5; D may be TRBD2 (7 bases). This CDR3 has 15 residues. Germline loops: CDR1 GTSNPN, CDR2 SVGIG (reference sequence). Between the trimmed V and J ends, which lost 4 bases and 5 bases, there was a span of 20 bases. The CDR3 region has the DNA TGTGCCTGGACCGAAGCGGGGACACCCCAGGAGACCCAGTACTTC. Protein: CAWTEAGTPQETQYF.

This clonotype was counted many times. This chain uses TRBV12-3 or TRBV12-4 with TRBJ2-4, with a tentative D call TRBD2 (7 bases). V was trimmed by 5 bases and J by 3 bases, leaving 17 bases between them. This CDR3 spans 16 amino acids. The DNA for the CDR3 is TGTGCCAGCAGTCTTGGGAGGGGGGGGGTCAAAAACATTCAGTACTTC. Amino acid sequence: CASSLGRGGVKNIQYF.

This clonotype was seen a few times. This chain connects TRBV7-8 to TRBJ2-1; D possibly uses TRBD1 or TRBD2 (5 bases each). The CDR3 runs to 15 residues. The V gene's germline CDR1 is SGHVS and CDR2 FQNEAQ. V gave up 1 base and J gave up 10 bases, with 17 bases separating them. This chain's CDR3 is CASSLGARASGEQFF. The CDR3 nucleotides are TGTGCCAGCAGCTTAGGGGCGCGGGCCTCAGGGGAGCAGTTCTTC. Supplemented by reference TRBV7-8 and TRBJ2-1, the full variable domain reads GAGVSQSPRYKVAKRGQDVALRCDPISGHVSLFWYQQALGQGPEFLTYFQNEAQLDKSGLPSDRFFAERPEGSVSTLKIQRTQQEDSAVYLCASSLGARASGEQFFGPGTRLTVL.

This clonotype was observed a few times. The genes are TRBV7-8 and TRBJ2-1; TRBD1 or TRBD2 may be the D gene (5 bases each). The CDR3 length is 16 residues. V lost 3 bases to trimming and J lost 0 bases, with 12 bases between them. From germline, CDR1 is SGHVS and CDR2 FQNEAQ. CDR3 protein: CASSLSRDGSYNEQFF. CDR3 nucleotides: TGTGCCAGCAGCTTGAGTCGGGACGGCTCCTACAATGAGCAGTTCTTC.

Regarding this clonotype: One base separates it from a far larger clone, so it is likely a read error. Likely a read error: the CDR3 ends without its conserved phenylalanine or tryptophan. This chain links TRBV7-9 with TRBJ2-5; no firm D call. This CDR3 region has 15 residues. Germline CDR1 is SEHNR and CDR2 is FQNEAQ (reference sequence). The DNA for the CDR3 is TGCGCCAGCAGCATAGCCGGCTCAGGCCAAGAGACCCAGTACTCC. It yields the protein CASSIAGSGQETQYS.

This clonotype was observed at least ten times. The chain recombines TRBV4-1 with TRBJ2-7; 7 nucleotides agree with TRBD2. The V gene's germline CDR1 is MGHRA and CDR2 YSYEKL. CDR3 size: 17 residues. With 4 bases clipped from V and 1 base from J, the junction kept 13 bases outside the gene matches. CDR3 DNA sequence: TGCGCCAGCAGCCTACGTCCGGCGGGAGAGGCATCCTACGAGCAGTACTTC. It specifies CASSLRPAGEASYEQYF.

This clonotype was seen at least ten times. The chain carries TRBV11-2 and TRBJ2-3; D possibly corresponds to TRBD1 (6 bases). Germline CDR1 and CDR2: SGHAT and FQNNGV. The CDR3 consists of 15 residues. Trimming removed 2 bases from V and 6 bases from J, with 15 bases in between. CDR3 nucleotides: TGTGCCAGCAGCTTAATGATCCAGGGGCCTGATACGCAGTATTTT. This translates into CASSLMIQGPDTQYF.

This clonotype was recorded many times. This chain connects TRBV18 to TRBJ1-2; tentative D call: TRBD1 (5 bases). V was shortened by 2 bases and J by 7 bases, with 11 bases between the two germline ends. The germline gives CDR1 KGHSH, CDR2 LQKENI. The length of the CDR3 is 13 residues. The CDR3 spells CASSPTRGTGYTF. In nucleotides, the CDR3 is TGTGCCAGCTCACCAACCAGAGGGACTGGCTACACCTTC.